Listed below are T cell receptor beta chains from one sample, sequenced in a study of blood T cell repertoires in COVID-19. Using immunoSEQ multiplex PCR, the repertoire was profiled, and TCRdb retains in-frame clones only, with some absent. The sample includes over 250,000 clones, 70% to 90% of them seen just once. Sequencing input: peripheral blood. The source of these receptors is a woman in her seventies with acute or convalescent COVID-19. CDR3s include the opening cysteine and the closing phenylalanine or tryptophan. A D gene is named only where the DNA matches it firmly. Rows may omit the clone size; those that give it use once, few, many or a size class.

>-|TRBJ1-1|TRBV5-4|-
CASSLGGLVIYTEAFF
TGTGCCAGCAGCTTGGGAGGGCTTGTAATTTACACTGAAGCTTTCTTT
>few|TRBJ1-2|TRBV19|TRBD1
CASIGTGGPYGYTF
TGTGCCAGTATCGGGACAGGGGGCCCCTATGGCTACACCTTC
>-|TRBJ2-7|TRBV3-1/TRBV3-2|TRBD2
CASSPGLAVNEQYF
TGTGCCAGCAGCCCGGGACTAGCTGTCAACGAGCAGTACTTC
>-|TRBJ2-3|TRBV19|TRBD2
CASSYPAGGPADTQYF
TGTGCCAGTAGTTATCCAGCGGGGGGGCCCGCAGATACGCAGTATTTT
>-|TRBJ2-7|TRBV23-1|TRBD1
CASSHSGQGAREQYF
TGCGCCAGCAGTCACTCCGGACAGGGGGCGAGGGAGCAGTACTTC
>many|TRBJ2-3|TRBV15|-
CATSEGATRSTDTQYF
TGTGCCACCAGCGAGGGAGCTACGCGGAGCACAGATACGCAGTATTTT
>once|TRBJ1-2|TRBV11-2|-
CASSLGGLTGTRYGYTF
TGTGCCAGCAGCTTAGGCGGCTTAACAGGGACGCGCTATGGCTACACCTTC
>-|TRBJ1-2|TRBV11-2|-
CASSLAWEAPSNGYTF
TGTGCCAGCAGCTTAGCCTGGGAGGCCCCTAGTAATGGCTACACCTTC
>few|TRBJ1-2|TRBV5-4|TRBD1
CASSLGTGDYGYTF
TGTGCCAGCAGCTTGGGGACAGGGGACTATGGCTACACCTTC
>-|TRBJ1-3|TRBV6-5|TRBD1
CASSTGVEGNTIYF
TGTGCCAGCAGTACAGGGGTAGAAGGAAACACCATATATTTT
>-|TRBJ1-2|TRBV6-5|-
CASGRDSSSF
TGTGCCAGCGGACGTGACAGTTCCTCCTTC
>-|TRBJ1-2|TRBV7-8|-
CASSPLADQGGAVGYTF
TGTGCCAGCAGCCCCCTTGCGGACCAAGGGGGGGCAGTCGGCTACACCTTC
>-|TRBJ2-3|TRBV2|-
CASLVFRDTDTQYF
TGTGCCAGTTTGGTGTTCCGAGACACAGATACGCAGTATTTT
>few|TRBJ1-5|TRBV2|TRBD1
CASSATGQGNQPQHF
TGTGCCAGCAGCGCCACGGGACAGGGAAATCAGCCCCAGCATTTT
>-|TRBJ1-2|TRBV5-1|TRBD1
CASSLALTGEGYTF
TGCGCCAGCAGCTTGGCTCTGACAGGGGAAGGCTACACCTTC
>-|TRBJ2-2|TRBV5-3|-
CARSLEVPNSPGELFF
TGTGCCAGAAGCTTGGAAGTTCCAAACTCTCCCGGGGAGCTGTTTTTT
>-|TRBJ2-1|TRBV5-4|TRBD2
CASRGPGRGGYNEQFF
TGTGCCAGCAGGGGACCCGGGCGGGGGGGCTACAATGAGCAGTTCTTC
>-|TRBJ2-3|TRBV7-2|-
CASSRTHQSTDTQYF
TGTGCCAGCAGCCGGACTCATCAGTCCACAGATACGCAGTATTTT
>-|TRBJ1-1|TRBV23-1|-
CASSHLRGGAQDTEAFF
TGCGCCAGCAGTCACCTGCGGGGGGGGGCGCAGGACACTGAAGCTTTCTTT
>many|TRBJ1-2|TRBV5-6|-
CASSFRGGINYGYTF
TGTGCCAGCAGCTTCAGGGGCGGAATTAACTATGGCTACACCTTC
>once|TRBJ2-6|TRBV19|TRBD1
CASSIHRGLAGANVLTF
TGTGCCAGTAGTATCCACAGGGGGCTGGCTGGGGCCAACGTCCTGACTTTC
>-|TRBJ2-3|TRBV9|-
CASSVVGGARTDTQYF
TGTGCCAGCAGCGTAGTTGGCGGGGCACGCACAGATACGCAGTATTTT
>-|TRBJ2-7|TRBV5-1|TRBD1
CASSKPGQGALEYF
TGCGCCAGCAGCAAACCGGGACAGGGGGCTCTTGAGTACTTC
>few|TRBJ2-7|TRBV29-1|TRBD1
CSVVRDRDRMYF
TGCAGCGTTGTGAGGGACAGGGACCGTATGTACTTC
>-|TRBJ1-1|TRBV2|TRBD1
CASRTGANTEAFF
TGTGCCAGCAGAACAGGGGCAAACACTGAAGCTTTCTTT
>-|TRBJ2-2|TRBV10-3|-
CATSPREANTGELFF
TGTGCCACCTCCCCAAGGGAGGCGAACACCGGGGAGCTGTTTTTT
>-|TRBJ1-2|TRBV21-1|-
CATQQDRPPYGYTF
TGTGCCACTCAACAGGACCGCCCCCCCTATGGCTACACCTTC
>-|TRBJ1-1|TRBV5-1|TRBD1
CASKAGGEGTEAFF
TGCGCCAGCAAGGCAGGGGGTGAGGGCACTGAAGCTTTCTTT
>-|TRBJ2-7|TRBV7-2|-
CASSLAASFNYEQYF
TGTGCCAGCAGCTTAGCGGCTAGCTTTAATTACGAGCAGTACTTC
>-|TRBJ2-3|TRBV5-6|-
CASSLLSSTDTQYF
TGTGCCAGCAGCTTATTAAGCAGCACAGATACGCAGTATTTT
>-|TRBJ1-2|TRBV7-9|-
CASSSRNYGYTF
TGTGCCAGCAGCTCCAGGAACTATGGCTACACCTTC
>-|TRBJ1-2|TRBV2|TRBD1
CASAGTGDGYTF
TGTGCCAGCGCGGGGACAGGGGATGGCTACACCTTC
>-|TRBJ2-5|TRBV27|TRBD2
CASSLKGPRLAGGQKETQYF
TGTGCCAGCAGTTTAAAAGGGCCCCGACTAGCGGGGGGCCAAAAAGAGACCCAGTACTTC
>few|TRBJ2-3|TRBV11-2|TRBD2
CASSSSGLAGGQGDTQYF
TGTGCCAGCAGCTCCTCGGGACTAGCGGGGGGGCAAGGAGATACGCAGTATTTT
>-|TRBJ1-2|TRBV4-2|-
CASSLGRDNTMISGYTF
TGTGCCAGCAGCCTCGGTAGGGACAATACTATGATATCTGGCTACACCTTC
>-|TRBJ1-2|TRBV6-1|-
CASSEPRPLGYTF
TGTGCCAGCAGTGAACCGCGGCCCCTTGGCTACACCTTC
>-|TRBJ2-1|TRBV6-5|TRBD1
CASTVQTGIVGEQFF
TGTGCCAGCACCGTTCAGACAGGGATCGTGGGTGAGCAGTTCTTC
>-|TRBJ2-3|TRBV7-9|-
CASSFGQPTDTQYF
TGTGCCAGCAGCTTTGGGCAGCCCACAGATACGCAGTATTTT
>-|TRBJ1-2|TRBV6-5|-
CASAGPTYGYTF
TGTGCCAGCGCAGGTCCAACCTATGGCTACACCTTC
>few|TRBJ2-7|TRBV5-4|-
CASSAPGLIYEQYF
TGTGCCAGCAGCGCACCGGGACTGATCTACGAGCAGTACTTC
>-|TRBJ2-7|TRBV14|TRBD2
CASSQEAASGGIYEQYF
TGTGCCAGCAGCCAAGAGGCAGCTAGCGGGGGGATTTACGAGCAGTACTTC
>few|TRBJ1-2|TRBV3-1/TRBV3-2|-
CASRPQLGLLDGYTF
TGTGCCAGCAGACCCCAACTGGGGCTCTTGGATGGCTACACCTTC
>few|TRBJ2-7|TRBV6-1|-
CASSEGLGGTRIEQYF
TGTGCCAGCAGTGAAGGTTTGGGGGGAACCCGAATCGAGCAGTACTTC
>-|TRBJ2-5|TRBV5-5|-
CASSFLGGQETQYF
TGTGCCAGCAGCTTCCTGGGGGGCCAAGAGACCCAGTACTTC
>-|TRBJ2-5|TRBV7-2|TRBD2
CASSPSGGLQETQYF
TGTGCCAGCAGCCCTAGCGGGGGCCTACAAGAGACCCAGTACTTC
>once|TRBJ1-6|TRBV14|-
CASSPGLDSPLHF
TGTGCCAGCAGCCCGGGACTTGATTCACCCCTCCACTTT